One and the same sample provided the 21 T cell receptor beta chains below, sequenced in a study of CD8 T cells in ankylosing spondylitis. Whole-study findings and limits: A motif of eight or nine highly homologous TCR beta variants was seen as apparently characteristic of ankylosing spondylitis blood.

One entry per CDR3 protein, called by TCRdb with MiXCR from the 5' RACE reads. This sample carries more than 600,000 distinct CDR3 sequences, under 20% of them seen once, and the ten largest clones take about 19%. What these receptors recognize is not known. The sequenced sample consisted of blood, either unsorted or a sorted T cell fraction (not recorded which). These receptors originate from a male donor with ankylosing spondylitis.

The chain has TRBV24-1 and TRBJ2-5; possibly TRBD2 for D (6 bases). V was pared by 7 bases and J by 1 base, with 9 bases between. CDR3 length: 13 residues. Germline values: CDR1 KGHDR, CDR2 SFDVKD. The CDR3, as DNA: TGTGCCACCAGGGCAGCGGGCCAAGAGACCCAGTACTTC. This gives the protein CATRAAGQETQYF.

The sample holds a few counts of this clonotype. The rearrangement uses TRBV20-1 and TRBJ2-1; TRBD2 is a possible D gene (6 bases). In germline, CDR1 is DFQATT, CDR2 SNEGSKA (reference sequence). V lost 6 bases and J lost 5, with 14 bases in between. The CDR3 totals 13 residues. The chain's CDR3 is CSASLGLHNEQFF. The DNA for the CDR3 is TGCAGTGCGAGCCTGGGACTTCACAATGAGCAGTTCTTC.

There are a few counts of this clonotype. J is TRBJ2-7 and V is TRBV2, with TRBD2 matching 10 bases. The CDR3 is made up of 15 amino acids. Germline CDR1 SNHLY, CDR2 FYNNEI. The V segment lost 6 bases and the J segment 6 bases; nucleotides outside the gene matches: 11. CDR3 DNA sequence: TGTGCCAGCAGGGGAACTAGCGGGACCTTCTCCGAGCAGTACTTC. It is translated as CASRGTSGTFSEQYF.

In nucleotides, the CDR3 is TGTGCCAGCAGCAAGGGACAGCGTTTTGAGCAGTACTTC. Translation: CASSKGQRFEQYF. This rearrangement joins TRBV7-8 to TRBJ2-7; 7 bases align to TRBD1. In germline, CDR1 is SGHVS, CDR2 FQNEAQ. The CDR3 is made up of 13 amino acids. V shed 5 bases and J 7 bases; nucleotides not matched to a gene: 8.

This clonotype was seen ten or more times. Here the CDR3 reads CASSLAGTSYNEQFF. In DNA form, the CDR3 reads TGCGCCAGCAGCTTGGCTGGGACCTCCTACAATGAGCAGTTCTTC. The rearrangement uses TRBV5-1 and TRBJ2-1; D is tentatively TRBD1 or TRBD2 (5 bases each). The germline V and J ends were trimmed by 0 bases and 0 bases, with 7 bases remaining between them. Germline CDR1 is SGHRS and CDR2 is YFSETQ. The CDR3 has 15 residues.

This clonotype has just a few counts. The chain uses TRBV27 and TRBJ2-7; D perhaps matches TRBD2 (5 bases). The CDR3 loop spans 14 amino acids. V was clipped by 5 bases and J by 3 bases, with 14 bases between them. The germline V gene has CDR1 MNHEY and CDR2 SMNVEV (reference sequence). CDR3 region: CASSPLGRDYEQYF. In DNA form, the CDR3 reads TGTGCCAGCAGTCCCCTCGGACGGGACTACGAGCAGTACTTC.

CDR3 sequence (DNA): TGCAGCGTTGCCAAACAGGGGAACACTGAAGCTTTCTTT. Its translation: CSVAKQGNTEAFF. The chain combines TRBV29-1 with TRBJ1-1; possibly TRBD1 for D (6 bases). CDR1 is SQVTM, CDR2 ANQGSEA, per germline. The CDR3 covers 13 residues. V gave up 4 bases and J gave up 1 base, with 10 bases separating them.

This clonotype was picked up a small number of times. This chain links TRBV7-8 with TRBJ2-4; D tentatively reads TRBD1 or TRBD2 (5 bases each). With 1 base removed from V and 3 bases from J, the gap between germline ends came to 16 bases. The CDR3 runs to 17 residues. Germline-derived CDR1 and CDR2 are SGHVS and FQNEAQ. The CDR3 reads CASSLGDPGGGKNIQYF. The CDR3 coding sequence is TGTGCCAGCAGCTTAGGGGACCCGGGTGGAGGCAAAAACATTCAGTACTTC.

The chain carries TRBV5-1 and TRBJ1-2; D remains ambiguous. The V end lost 3 bases, the J end lost 7 bases, and 10 bases lay between the germline ends. Germline CDR1 is SGHRS and CDR2 is YFSETQ. The CDR3 has 12 amino acids. The CDR3 here is CASSSSVVGYTF. DNA of the CDR3: TGCGCCAGCAGCTCGAGCGTGGTTGGCTACACCTTC.

The genes are TRBV6-1 and TRBJ1-5; 8 bases match TRBD1. This CDR3 comprises 16 residues. Germline CDR1 and CDR2: MNHNS and SASEGT. V lost 5 bases to trimming and J lost 3 bases; unmatched junction nucleotides: 9. CDR3 region: CASSRIQGAYNQPQHF. The CDR3 DNA is TGTGCCAGCAGTCGGATTCAGGGGGCCTACAATCAGCCCCAGCATTTT.

This clonotype was seen only a few times. The chain couples TRBV3-1 to TRBJ1-4; 7 nucleotides match TRBD1. This CDR3 has 15 amino acids. Germline CDR1 and CDR2: LGHDT and YNNKEL (reference sequence). V lost 0 bases, J lost 7 bases, and 5 bases stayed unmatched. The CDR3 spells CASSQDYRGREKLFF. The CDR3 bases are TGTGCCAGCAGCCAAGATTACAGGGGTCGTGAAAAACTGTTTTTT.

This sequence joins TRBV6-5 and TRBJ2-7; unclear D gene. The CDR3 extends over 14 amino acids. Trimming cost V 2 bases and J 3 bases, with 11 bases left between them. Germline loops: CDR1 MNHEY, CDR2 SVGAGI. The CDR3 nucleotides read TGTGCCAGCAGTTACAGGGAAAATGGCTACGAGCAGTACTTC. Its protein is CASSYRENGYEQYF.

This clonotype came up a few times. The chain links TRBV12-3 or TRBV12-4 to TRBJ2-3; 8 nucleotides align to TRBD2. Trimming took 7 bases from V and 5 from J; bases not matched to a gene: 8. This CDR3 has 14 residues. The CDR3 DNA sequence: TGTGCCAGCACCCCGGGACTAGGGGGAGATACGCAGTATTTT. Amino acids: CASTPGLGGDTQYF.

V gene TRBV6-1 combines with J gene TRBJ2-2; either TRBD1 or TRBD2 may fit D (5 bases each). This CDR3 has 15 amino acids. Looked up from germline, CDR1 is MNHNS and CDR2 is SASEGT. The V end lost 7 bases, the J end lost 6 bases, and 18 bases lay between the germline ends. The CDR3 DNA is TGTGCCAGCACCCCCCTTGGGGTGGGGGCCGGGGAGCTGTTTTTT. Translation: CASTPLGVGAGELFF.

This clonotype appeared many times. This chain connects TRBV24-1 to TRBJ1-1; 11 bases match TRBD1. The germline CDR1 and CDR2 sequences are KGHDR and SFDVKD. The length of the CDR3 is 15 residues. With V trimmed by 6 bases and J by 2 bases, 4 bases remained unmatched. The CDR3 sequence is CATSSGQGANTEAFF. The CDR3 coding sequence is TGTGCCACCAGTTCCGGACAGGGGGCTAACACTGAAGCTTTCTTT.

This clonotype has more than one count but fewer than ten. V usage is TRBV20-1 and J usage is TRBJ2-7, with D perhaps TRBD1 (6 bases). This CDR3 is 12 amino acids long. V was clipped by 5 bases and J by 3 bases, with 11 bases between them. Germline CDR1 is DFQATT and CDR2 is SNEGSKA (reference sequence). CDR3 amino acids: CSAQGIFYEQYF. DNA for the CDR3: TGCAGTGCTCAGGGGATATTCTACGAGCAGTACTTC.

The chain is built from TRBV29-1 and TRBJ2-5; 14 bases line up with TRBD2. After removal of 7 bases from V and 4 bases from J, the junction contained 11 bases not matched to a gene. This CDR3 spans 16 amino acids. Germline assignment: CDR1 SQVTM and CDR2 ANQGSEA. In nucleotides, the CDR3 is TGCAGCGCCGAGGGGGGACTAGCGGGAGAGTTAGAGACCCAGTACTTC. Translation gives CSAEGGLAGELETQYF.

This clonotype has a handful of counts. The rearrangement joins TRBV15 to TRBJ2-5; maybe TRBD2 (6 bases). The CDR3 totals 15 residues. The germline V gene has CDR1 LNHNV and CDR2 YYDKDF (reference sequence). Between the trimmed V and J ends, which lost 8 bases and 5 bases, there was a span of 21 bases. Written as DNA, the CDR3 is TGTGCCACCGACGGGATGGGGGGTTCCGGGGAGACCCAGTACTTC. It translates to CATDGMGGSGETQYF.

V and J are TRBV12-3 or TRBV12-4 and TRBJ2-1; no firm D call. V lost 6 bases and J 7 bases, leaving 7 bases between the germline ends. The CDR3 totals 11 residues. For the CDR3, the DNA is TGTGCCAGCAGGGCTAGGAATGAGCAGTTCTTC. It codes for CASRARNEQFF.

The J gene is TRBJ2-5, the V gene TRBV28, with TRBD1 matching 10 bases. The CDR3 consists of 15 residues. V dropped 4 bases and J dropped 5; count of bases not matched to a gene: 7. The germline V gene encodes CDR1 MDHEN and CDR2 SYDVKM. The CDR3: CASSYGTGAVETQYF. DNA for the CDR3: TGTGCCAGCAGTTATGGGACAGGGGCTGTCGAGACCCAGTACTTC.

Many counts were recorded for this clonotype. The CDR3 bases are TGTGCCAGCATATCGAGGTACACTGAAGCTTTCTTT. Encoded protein: CASISRYTEAFF. The chain joins TRBV5-8 to TRBJ1-1, with unresolved D. The CDR3 runs 12 residues. The V gene's germline CDR1 is SGHTS and CDR2 YDEGEE. V was pared by 6 bases and J by 3 bases, with 9 bases between.